This T cell receptor beta chain came from a study of cytomegalovirus exposure and HLA in healthy donors. From germline, CDR1 is LNHDA and CDR2 SQIVND (reference sequence). The CDR3 has 15 amino acids. V dropped 5 bases and J dropped 4 bases, with 17 bases sitting between them. PCR involved 60 Vbeta and 13 Jbeta primers. This table comes from immunoSEQ multiplex PCR, and its TCRdb copy is limited to in-frame clones, with some not included. Here the sample spans 90,000 to 100,000 clones, around four fifths being singletons. The sequenced material came from PBMCs. V gene TRBV19 combines with J gene TRBJ1-1; D is possibly TRBD1 (5 bases). The sequence derives from a man aged 35-49 years in good health and CMV-seropositive. The CDR3 nucleotides read TGTGCCAGTAGTGGCTGGGGCGCCGCGAGCACTGAAGCTTTCTTT. This gives the protein CASSGWGAASTEAFF.